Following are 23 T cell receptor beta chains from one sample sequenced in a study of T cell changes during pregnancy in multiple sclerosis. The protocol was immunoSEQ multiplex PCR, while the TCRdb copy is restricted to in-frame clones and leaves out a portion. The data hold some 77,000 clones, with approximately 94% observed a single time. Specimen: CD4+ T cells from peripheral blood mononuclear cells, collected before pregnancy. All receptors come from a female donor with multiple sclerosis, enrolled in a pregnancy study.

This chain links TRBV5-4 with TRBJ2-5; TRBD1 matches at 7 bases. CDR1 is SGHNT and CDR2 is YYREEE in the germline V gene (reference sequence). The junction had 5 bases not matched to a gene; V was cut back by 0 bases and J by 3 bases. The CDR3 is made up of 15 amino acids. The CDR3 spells CASSLGARGKETQYF. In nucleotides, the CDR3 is TGTGCCAGCAGCTTGGGGGCCAGGGGGAAAGAGACCCAGTACTTC.

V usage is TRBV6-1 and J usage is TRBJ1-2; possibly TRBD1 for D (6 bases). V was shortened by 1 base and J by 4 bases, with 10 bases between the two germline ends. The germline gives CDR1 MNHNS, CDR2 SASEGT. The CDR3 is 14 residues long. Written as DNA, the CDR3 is TGTGCCAGCAGTGAAGTCAGGGGCGGCTATGGCTACACCTTC. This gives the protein CASSEVRGGYGYTF.

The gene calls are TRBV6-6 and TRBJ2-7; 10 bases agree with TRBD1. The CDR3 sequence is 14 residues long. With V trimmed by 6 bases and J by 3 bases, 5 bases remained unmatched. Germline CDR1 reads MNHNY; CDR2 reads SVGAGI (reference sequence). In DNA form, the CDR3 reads TGTGCCAGCAGCCTGGGACAGGGGATCTACGAGCAGTACTTC. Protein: CASSLGQGIYEQYF.

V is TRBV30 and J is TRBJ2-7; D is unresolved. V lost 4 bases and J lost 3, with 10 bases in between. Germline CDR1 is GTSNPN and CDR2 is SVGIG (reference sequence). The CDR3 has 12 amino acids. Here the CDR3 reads CAWTISSYEQYF. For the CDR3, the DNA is TGTGCCTGGACTATCTCGAGCTACGAGCAGTACTTC.

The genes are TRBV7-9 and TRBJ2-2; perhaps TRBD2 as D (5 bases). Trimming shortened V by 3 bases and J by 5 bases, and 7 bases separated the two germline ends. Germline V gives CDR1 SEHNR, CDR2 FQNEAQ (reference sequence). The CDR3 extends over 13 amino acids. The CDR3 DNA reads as TGTGCCAGCAGCTTGAGGGAGACCGGGGAGCTGTTTTTT. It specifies CASSLRETGELFF.

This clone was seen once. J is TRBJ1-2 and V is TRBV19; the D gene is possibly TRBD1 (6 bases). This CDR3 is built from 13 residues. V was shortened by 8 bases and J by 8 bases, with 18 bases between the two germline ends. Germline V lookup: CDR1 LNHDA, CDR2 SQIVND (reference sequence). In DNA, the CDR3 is TGTGCCAGTCAAAATACAGGGTTCGGGGGCTACACCTTC. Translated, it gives CASQNTGFGGYTF.

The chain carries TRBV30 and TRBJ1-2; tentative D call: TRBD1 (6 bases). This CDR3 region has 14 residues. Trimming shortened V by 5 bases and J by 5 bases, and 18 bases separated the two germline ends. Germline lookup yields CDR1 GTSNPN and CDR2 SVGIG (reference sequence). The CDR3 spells CAWDRQGRGYGYTF. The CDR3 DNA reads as TGTGCCTGGGACAGGCAGGGCAGAGGGTATGGCTACACCTTC.

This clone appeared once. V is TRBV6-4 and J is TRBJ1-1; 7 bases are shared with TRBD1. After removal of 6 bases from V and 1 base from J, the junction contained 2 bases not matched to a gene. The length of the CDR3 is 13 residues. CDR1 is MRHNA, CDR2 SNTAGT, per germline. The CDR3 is CASRGTENTEAFF. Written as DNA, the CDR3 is TGTGCCAGCAGAGGGACAGAGAACACTGAAGCTTTCTTT.

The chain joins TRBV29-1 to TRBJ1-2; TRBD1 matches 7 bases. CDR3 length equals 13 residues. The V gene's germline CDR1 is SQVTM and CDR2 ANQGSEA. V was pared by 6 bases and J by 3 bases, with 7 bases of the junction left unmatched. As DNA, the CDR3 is TGCAGCGTACCAGGGGGATTAGACTATGGCTACACCTTC. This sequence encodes CSVPGGLDYGYTF.

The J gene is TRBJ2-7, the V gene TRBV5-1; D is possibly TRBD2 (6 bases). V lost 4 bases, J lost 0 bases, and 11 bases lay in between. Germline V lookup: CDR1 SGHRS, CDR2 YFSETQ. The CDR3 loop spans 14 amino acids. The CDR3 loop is CASSPMGGSYEQYF. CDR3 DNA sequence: TGCGCCAGCAGCCCGATGGGGGGCTCCTACGAGCAGTACTTC.

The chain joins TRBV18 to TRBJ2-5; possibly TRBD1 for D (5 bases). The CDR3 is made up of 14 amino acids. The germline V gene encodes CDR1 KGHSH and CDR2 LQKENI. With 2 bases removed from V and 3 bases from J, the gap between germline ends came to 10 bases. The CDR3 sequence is CASSPGHKEETQYF. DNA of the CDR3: TGTGCCAGCTCACCAGGACACAAGGAAGAGACCCAGTACTTC. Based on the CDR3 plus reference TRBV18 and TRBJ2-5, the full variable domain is NAGVMQNPRHLVRRRGQEARLRCSPMKGHSHVYWYRQLPEEGLKFMVYLQKENIIDESGMPKERFSAEFPKEGPSILRIQQVVRGDSAAYFCASSPGHKEETQYFGPGTRLLVL.

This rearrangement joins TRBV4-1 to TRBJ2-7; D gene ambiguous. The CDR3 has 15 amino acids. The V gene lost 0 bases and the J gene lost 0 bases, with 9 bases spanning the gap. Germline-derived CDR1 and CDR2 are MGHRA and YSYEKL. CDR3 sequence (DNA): TGCGCCAGCAGCCAAGAAATATCGAGCTCCTACGAGCAGTACTTC. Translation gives CASSQEISSSYEQYF.

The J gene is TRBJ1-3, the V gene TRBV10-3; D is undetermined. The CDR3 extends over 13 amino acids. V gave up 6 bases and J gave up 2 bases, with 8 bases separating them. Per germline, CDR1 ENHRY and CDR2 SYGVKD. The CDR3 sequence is CAIRSATGNTIYF. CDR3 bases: TGTGCCATCAGGTCAGCGACTGGAAACACCATATATTTT.

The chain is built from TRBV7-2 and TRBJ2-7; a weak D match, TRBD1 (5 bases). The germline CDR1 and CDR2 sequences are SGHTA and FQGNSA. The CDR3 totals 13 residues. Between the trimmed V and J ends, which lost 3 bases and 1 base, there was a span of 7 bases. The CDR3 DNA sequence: TGTGCCAGCAGCTTCCAGGGTTCCTACGAGCAGTACTTC. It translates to CASSFQGSYEQYF.

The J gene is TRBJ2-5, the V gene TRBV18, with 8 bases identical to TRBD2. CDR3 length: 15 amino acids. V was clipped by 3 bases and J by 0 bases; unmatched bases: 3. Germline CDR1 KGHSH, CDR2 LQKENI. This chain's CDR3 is CASSPGGGNQETQYF. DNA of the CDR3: TGTGCCAGCTCACCGGGCGGGGGGAACCAAGAGACCCAGTACTTC. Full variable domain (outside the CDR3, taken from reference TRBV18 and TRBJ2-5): NAGVMQNPRHLVRRRGQEARLRCSPMKGHSHVYWYRQLPEEGLKFMVYLQKENIIDESGMPKERFSAEFPKEGPSILRIQQVVRGDSAAYFCASSPGGGNQETQYFGPGTRLLVL.

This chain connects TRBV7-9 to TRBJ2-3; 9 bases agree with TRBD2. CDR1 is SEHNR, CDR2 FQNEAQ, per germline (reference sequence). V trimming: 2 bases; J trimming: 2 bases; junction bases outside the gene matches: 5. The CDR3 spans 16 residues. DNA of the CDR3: TGTGCCAGCAGCTTAAATGCGGGGGGGCACACAGATACGCAGTATTTT. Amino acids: CASSLNAGGHTDTQYF. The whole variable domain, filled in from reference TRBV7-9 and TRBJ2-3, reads DTGVSQNPRHKITKRGQNVTFRCDPISEHNRLYWYRQTLGQGPEFLTYFQNEAQLEKSRLLSDRFSAERPKGSFSTLEIQRTEQGDSAMYLCASSLNAGGHTDTQYFGPGTRLTVL.

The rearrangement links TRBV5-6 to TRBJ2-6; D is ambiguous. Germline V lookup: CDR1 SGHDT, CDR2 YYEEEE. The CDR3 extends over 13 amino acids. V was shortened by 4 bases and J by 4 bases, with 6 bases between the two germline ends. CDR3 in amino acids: CASSIQGANVLTF. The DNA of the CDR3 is TGTGCCAGCAGCATACAGGGGGCCAACGTCCTGACTTTC. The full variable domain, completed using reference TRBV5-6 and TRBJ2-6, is DAGVTQSPTHLIKTRGQQVTLRCSPKSGHDTVSWYQQALGQGPQFIFQYYEEEERQRGNFPDRFSGHQFPNYSSELNVNALLLGDSALYLCASSIQGANVLTFGAGSRLTVL.

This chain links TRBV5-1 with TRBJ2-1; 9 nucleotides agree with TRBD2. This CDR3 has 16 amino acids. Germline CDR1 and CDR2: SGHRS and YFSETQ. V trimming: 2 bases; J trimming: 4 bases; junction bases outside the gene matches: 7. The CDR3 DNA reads TGCGCCAGCAGCTTAGGGGGCAGCGGGAGGTACAATGAGCAGTTCTTC. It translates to CASSLGGSGRYNEQFF.

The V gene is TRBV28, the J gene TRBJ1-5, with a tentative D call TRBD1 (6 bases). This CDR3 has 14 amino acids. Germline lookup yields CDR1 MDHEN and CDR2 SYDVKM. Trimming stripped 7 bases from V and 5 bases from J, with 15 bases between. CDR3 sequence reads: CASTRTVSYQPQHF. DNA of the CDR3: TGTGCCAGCACCCGGACAGTGAGCTATCAGCCCCAGCATTTT.

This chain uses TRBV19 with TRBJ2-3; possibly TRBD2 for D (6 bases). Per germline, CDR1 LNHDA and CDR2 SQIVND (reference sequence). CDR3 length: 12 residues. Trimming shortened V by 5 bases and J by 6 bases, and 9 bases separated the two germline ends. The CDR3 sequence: CASSLSGDTQYF. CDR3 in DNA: TGTGCCAGTAGTTTAAGCGGGGATACGCAGTATTTT.

This CDR3 reads CASSYSPQSAEAFF. In DNA form, the CDR3 reads TGTGCCAGCAGCTACTCACCCCAAAGCGCTGAAGCTTTCTTT. The rearrangement uses TRBV9 and TRBJ1-1; no clear D gene. Trimming removed 4 bases from V and 6 bases from J, with 16 bases in between. Germline CDR1 SGDLS, CDR2 YYNGEE. The CDR3 is 14 residues long.

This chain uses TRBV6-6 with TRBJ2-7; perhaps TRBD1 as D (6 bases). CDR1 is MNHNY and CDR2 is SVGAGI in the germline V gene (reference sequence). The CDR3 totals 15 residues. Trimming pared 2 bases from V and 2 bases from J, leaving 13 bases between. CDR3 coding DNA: TGTGCCAGCAGTTACGCACAGGGAAAAGCCTACGAGCAGTACTTC. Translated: CASSYAQGKAYEQYF.

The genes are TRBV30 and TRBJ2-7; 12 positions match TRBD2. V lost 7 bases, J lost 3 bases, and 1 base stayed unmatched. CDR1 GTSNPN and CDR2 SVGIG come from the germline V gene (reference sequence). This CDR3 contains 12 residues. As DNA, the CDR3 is TGTGCCTCGACTAGCGGGGGCTACGAGCAGTACTTC. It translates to CASTSGGYEQYF. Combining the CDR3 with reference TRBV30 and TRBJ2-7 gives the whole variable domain SQTIHQWPATLVQPVGSPLSLECTVEGTSNPNLYWYRQAAGRGLQLLFYSVGIGQISSEVPQNLSASRPQDRQFILSSKKLLLSDSGFYLCASTSGGYEQYFGPGTRLTVT.